These 16 T cell receptor beta chains share one sample of origin, sequenced in a study of beta chain features in type 1 diabetes. Study-wide points: Moderately but significantly shorter TCRB CDR3s were found in Type 1 diabetes patients in all four CD4+ subsets.

The sequenced template was cDNA made from the entire isolated RNA. Profiling relied on immunoSEQ multiplex PCR, and the TCRdb table lists in-frame clones only, not all of them. The table has more than 250,000 clones, roughly an eighth seen once. The antigens of these receptors remain unknown. The sequencing sample was made of naive CD4+ T cells from blood. The source of these receptors is a man aged 30 to 39 with type 1 diabetes.

The chain joins TRBV7-9 to TRBJ2-5; 12 bases align to TRBD2. The CDR3 is 15 amino acids. Germline V gives CDR1 SEHNR, CDR2 FQNEAQ (reference sequence). Trimming at V came to 3 bases and at J to 4 bases, leaving 3 bases not matched to a gene. The CDR3 loop is CASSLRLAGVETQYF. CDR3 sequence (DNA): TGTGCCAGCAGCTTGAGACTAGCGGGAGTAGAGACCCAGTACTTC.

The chain carries TRBV6-1 and TRBJ2-4; TRBD1 aligns across 7 bases. The germline CDR1 and CDR2 sequences are MNHNS and SASEGT. The V and J ends lost 7 bases and 9 bases, in that order; junction bases with no gene match: 12. CDR3 size: 14 residues. CDR3 sequence reads: CASIKGQAGGIQYF. The CDR3 DNA is TGTGCCAGCATAAAAGGACAGGCAGGAGGCATTCAGTACTTC.

This chain connects TRBV15 to TRBJ2-3, with D possibly matching TRBD1 (6 bases). CDR1 is LNHNV, CDR2 YYDKDF, per germline (reference sequence). The CDR3 is 17 residues long. V was pared by 5 bases and J by 6 bases, with 24 bases between. CDR3 in DNA: TGTGCCACCAGCGCGATGCTTACAGGGCCTCGGGTCGATACGCAGTATTTT. Amino acid sequence: CATSAMLTGPRVDTQYF.

The chain carries TRBV4-2 and TRBJ2-3; 8 bases are a match to TRBD2. There are 15 residues in the CDR3. Germline-derived CDR1 and CDR2 are LGHNA and YNFKEQ. V lost 3 bases and J lost 3; bases outside the gene matches: 5. CDR3 amino acids: CASSHPGTRTDTQYF. The DNA of the CDR3 is TGTGCCAGCAGCCATCCCGGGACTAGAACAGATACGCAGTATTTT.

The chain carries TRBV2 and TRBJ1-2; 10 nucleotides match TRBD1. Looked up from germline, CDR1 is SNHLY and CDR2 is FYNNEI. The ends lost 6 bases at V and 8 bases at J; junction bases unmatched: 6. The CDR3 extends over 13 amino acids. The CDR3 here is CASRAGTGEGYTF. DNA of the CDR3: TGTGCCAGCAGAGCCGGGACAGGGGAAGGCTACACCTTC.

This clone came up a few times. V is TRBV5-1 and J is TRBJ1-1; 7 bases are a match to TRBD1. The CDR3 is 14 amino acids. Germline-derived CDR1 and CDR2 are SGHRS and YFSETQ. V shed 4 bases and J 1 base; nucleotides not matched to a gene: 4. As DNA, the CDR3 is TGCGCCAGCAGCGACCAGGGGGGGAACACTGAAGCTTTCTTT. Translated: CASSDQGGNTEAFF.

This clone has a single count. Here the CDR3 DNA reads TGTGCCAGCAGCTTAGTGTCAGGTGAAAAACTGTTTTTT. Protein sequence: CASSLVSGEKLFF. The V and J genes are TRBV7-9 and TRBJ1-4; the D is unclear. V was clipped by 1 base and J by 7 bases, with 7 bases between them. Germline CDR1 is SEHNR and CDR2 is FQNEAQ (reference sequence). This CDR3 spans 13 amino acids.

The V gene is TRBV15, the J gene TRBJ2-7; 8 bases line up with TRBD2. There are 14 residues in the CDR3. Losses at the gene ends were 0 bases for V and 4 bases for J; bases not matched to a gene: 2. Germline loops: CDR1 LNHNV, CDR2 YYDKDF (reference sequence). Here the CDR3 DNA reads TGTGCCACCAGCAGAGAACTAGCGGTATACGAGCAGTACTTC. This sequence encodes CATSRELAVYEQYF.

The CDR3 bases are TGCGCCAGCAGCTTCCCGGGAAACAACGAGCAGTACTTC. It translates to CASSFPGNNEQYF. The J gene is TRBJ2-7, the V gene TRBV5-1; D is possibly TRBD2 (5 bases). V was trimmed by 2 bases and J by 5 bases, leaving 11 bases between them. The CDR3 is 13 residues long. Germline loops: CDR1 SGHRS, CDR2 YFSETQ.

The J gene is TRBJ2-1, the V gene TRBV6-5; 7 bases fit TRBD2. The CDR3 runs 13 residues. Germline assignment: CDR1 MNHEY and CDR2 SVGAGI. V shed 0 bases and J 9 bases; nucleotides not matched to a gene: 2. The CDR3: CASSYSWGGEQFF. Here the CDR3 DNA reads TGTGCCAGCAGTTACTCGTGGGGGGGTGAGCAGTTCTTC.

In this sample, this clone turned up a few times. V is TRBV18 and J is TRBJ2-7, with TRBD1 identical over 12 bases. Germline V gene lookup returns CDR1 KGHSH and CDR2 LQKENI. CDR3 size: 16 residues. With V trimmed by 4 bases and J by 5 bases, 9 bases remained unmatched. CDR3 protein: CASSLTSGTGGHEQYF. The DNA of the CDR3 is TGTGCCAGCTCACTTACTTCCGGGACAGGGGGCCACGAGCAGTACTTC. The full variable domain, its missing parts supplied by reference TRBV18 and TRBJ2-7, is NAGVMQNPRHLVRRRGQEARLRCSPMKGHSHVYWYRQLPEEGLKFMVYLQKENIIDESGMPKERFSAEFPKEGPSILRIQQVVRGDSAAYFCASSLTSGTGGHEQYFGPGTRLTVT.

J is TRBJ2-4 and V is TRBV4-3; no clear D. CDR3 length equals 15 residues. The V gene lost 0 bases and the J gene lost 9 bases, with 15 bases spanning the gap. The germline CDR1 and CDR2 sequences are LGHNA and YSLEER. The CDR3 sequence: CASSQEPEQYSIQYF. Here the CDR3 DNA reads TGCGCCAGCAGCCAAGAGCCGGAGCAGTATTCCATTCAGTACTTC.

In its sample, this clone was seen a few times. CDR3 amino acids: CNKEGLLHEQYF. For the CDR3, the DNA is TGTAACAAGGAGGGCCTCCTCCACGAGCAGTACTTC. The genes are TRBV21-1 and TRBJ2-7; the table calls TRBD2, which could not be checked here. TRBV21-1 represents a pseudogene. The CDR3 contains 12 residues.

This rearrangement joins TRBV6-1 to TRBJ1-3; D might be TRBD1 (5 bases). Germline CDR1 and CDR2: MNHNS and SASEGT. The CDR3 is 14 residues long. The V gene lost 6 bases and the J gene lost 8 bases, with 17 bases spanning the gap. CDR3 sequence: CASSVTGGKDTIYF. DNA of the CDR3: TGTGCCAGCAGCGTGACGGGGGGAAAGGACACCATATATTTT.

The chain uses TRBV18 and TRBJ1-1; perhaps TRBD1 as D (6 bases). The CDR3 loop spans 13 amino acids. Deletions cut 8 bases from V and 1 base from J, with 11 bases between. Germline V gene sequence: CDR1 KGHSH, CDR2 LQKENI. CDR3 sequence (DNA): TGTGCCAGCACCCGACAGGAGAACACTGAAGCTTTCTTT. It is translated as CASTRQENTEAFF. The variable domain in full, completed from reference TRBV18 and TRBJ1-1, reads NAGVMQNPRHLVRRRGQEARLRCSPMKGHSHVYWYRQLPEEGLKFMVYLQKENIIDESGMPKERFSAEFPKEGPSILRIQQVVRGDSAAYFCASTRQENTEAFFGQGTRLTVV.

The chain joins TRBV7-2 to TRBJ1-1; perhaps TRBD1 as D (6 bases). The CDR3 totals 14 residues. Per germline, CDR1 SGHTA and CDR2 FQGNSA. V shed 3 bases and J shed 0 bases, with 8 bases lying between them. CDR3 sequence: CASSFAGVNTEAFF. In DNA, the CDR3 is TGTGCCAGCAGCTTTGCAGGGGTGAACACTGAAGCTTTCTTT.